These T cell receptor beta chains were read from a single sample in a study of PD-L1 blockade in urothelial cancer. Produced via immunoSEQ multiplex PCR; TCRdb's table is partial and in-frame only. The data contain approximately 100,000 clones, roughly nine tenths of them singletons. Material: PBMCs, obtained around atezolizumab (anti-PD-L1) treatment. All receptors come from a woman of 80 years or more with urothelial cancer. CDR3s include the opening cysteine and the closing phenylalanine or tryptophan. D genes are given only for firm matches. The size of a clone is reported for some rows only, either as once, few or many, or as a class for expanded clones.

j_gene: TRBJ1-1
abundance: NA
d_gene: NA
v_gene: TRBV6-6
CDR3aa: CASSYVDRLNTEAFF
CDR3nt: TGTGCCAGCAGTTACGTTGACAGGTTGAACACTGAAGCTTTCTTT

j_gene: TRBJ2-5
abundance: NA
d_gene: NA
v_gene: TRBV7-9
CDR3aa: CASSQVRGFQETQYF
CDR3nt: TGTGCCAGCAGCCAGGTCAGGGGCTTCCAAGAGACCCAGTACTTC

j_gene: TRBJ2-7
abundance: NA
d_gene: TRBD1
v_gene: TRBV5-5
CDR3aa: CASSFGGQGAFDEQYF
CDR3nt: TGTGCCAGCAGCTTTGGGGGACAGGGGGCTTTCGACGAGCAGTACTTC

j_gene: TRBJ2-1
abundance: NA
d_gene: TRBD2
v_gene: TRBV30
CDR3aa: CAWSSGLAGGNEQFF
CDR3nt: TGTGCCTGGAGTAGCGGACTAGCGGGAGGCAATGAGCAGTTCTTC

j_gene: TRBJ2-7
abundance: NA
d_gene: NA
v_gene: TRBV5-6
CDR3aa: CASSSLGRAYEQYF
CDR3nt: TGTGCCAGCAGTTCACTGGGCAGGGCCTACGAGCAGTACTTC

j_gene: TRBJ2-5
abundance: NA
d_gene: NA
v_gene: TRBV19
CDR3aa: CASSSTVVETQYF
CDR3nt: TGTGCCAGTAGTTCCACGGTGGTGGAGACCCAGTACTTC

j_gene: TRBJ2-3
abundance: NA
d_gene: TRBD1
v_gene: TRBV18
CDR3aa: CASSPRQGAADTQYF
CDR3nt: TGTGCCAGCTCACCGCGACAGGGCGCCGCAGATACGCAGTATTTT

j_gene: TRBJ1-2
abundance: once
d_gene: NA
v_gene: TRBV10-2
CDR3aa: CASSENTVGYGYTF
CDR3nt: TGCGCCAGCAGTGAGAATACAGTTGGATATGGCTACACCTTC

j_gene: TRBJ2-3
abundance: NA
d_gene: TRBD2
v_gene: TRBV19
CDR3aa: CASNIPSGSVTDTQYF
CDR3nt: TGTGCCAGTAATATCCCTAGCGGGAGTGTAACAGATACGCAGTATTTT

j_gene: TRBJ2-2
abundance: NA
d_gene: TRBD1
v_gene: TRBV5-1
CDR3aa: CASSLYRGDTGELFF
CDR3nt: TGCGCCAGCAGCTTGTACAGGGGGGACACCGGGGAGCTGTTTTTT

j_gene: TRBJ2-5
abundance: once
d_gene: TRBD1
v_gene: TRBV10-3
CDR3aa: CAISESGTAQETQYF
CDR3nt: TGTGCCATCAGTGAGTCCGGGACAGCCCAAGAGACCCAGTACTTC

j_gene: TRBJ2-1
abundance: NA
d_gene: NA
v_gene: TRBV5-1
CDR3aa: CASSLTTIQDNEQFF
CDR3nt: TGCGCCAGCAGCTTGACCACTATTCAAGACAATGAGCAGTTCTTC

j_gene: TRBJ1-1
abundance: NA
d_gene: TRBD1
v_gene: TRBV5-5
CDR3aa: CASSFQDRVSEAFF
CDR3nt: TGTGCCAGCAGCTTCCAGGACAGGGTCTCTGAAGCTTTCTTT

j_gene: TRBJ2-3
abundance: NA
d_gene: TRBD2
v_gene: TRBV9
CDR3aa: CASSALAGAGTDTQYF
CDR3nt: TGTGCCAGCAGCGCGTTAGCGGGAGCGGGAACAGATACGCAGTATTTT

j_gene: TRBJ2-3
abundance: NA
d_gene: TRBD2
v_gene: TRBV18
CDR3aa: CASSPAKLAASTDTQYF
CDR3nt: TGTGCCAGCTCACCTGCTAAACTAGCGGCTAGCACAGATACGCAGTATTTT

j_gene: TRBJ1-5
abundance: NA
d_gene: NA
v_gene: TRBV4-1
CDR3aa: CASSQDPPTGISEPQHF
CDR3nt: TGCGCCAGCAGCCAAGACCCACCCACAGGGATAAGTGAGCCCCAGCATTTT

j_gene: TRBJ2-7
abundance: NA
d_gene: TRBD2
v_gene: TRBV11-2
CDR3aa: CASSLLAGGHSEQYF
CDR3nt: TGTGCCAGCAGCTTACTAGCGGGAGGTCATAGCGAGCAGTACTTC

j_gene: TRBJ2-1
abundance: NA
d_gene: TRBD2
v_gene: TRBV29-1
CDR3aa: CSVVEASGSYNEQFF
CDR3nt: TGCAGCGTTGTTGAGGCTAGCGGGAGTTACAATGAGCAGTTCTTC

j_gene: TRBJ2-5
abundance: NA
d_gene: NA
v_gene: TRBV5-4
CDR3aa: CASSLRGETQYF
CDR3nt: TGTGCCAGCAGCTTGCGGGGGGAGACCCAGTACTTC

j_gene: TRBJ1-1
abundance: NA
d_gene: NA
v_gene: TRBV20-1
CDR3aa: CSASRVPEAFF
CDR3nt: TGCAGTGCATCCAGGGTGCCTGAAGCTTTCTTT

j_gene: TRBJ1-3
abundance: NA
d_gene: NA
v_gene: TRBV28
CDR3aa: CASSWRPGTGNTIYF
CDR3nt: TGTGCCAGCAGTTGGCGGCCAGGGACTGGAAACACCATATATTTT

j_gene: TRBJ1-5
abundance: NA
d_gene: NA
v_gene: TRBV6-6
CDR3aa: CASSSQGRDQPQHF
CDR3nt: TGTGCCAGCAGTTCACAGGGTCGGGATCAGCCCCAGCATTTT

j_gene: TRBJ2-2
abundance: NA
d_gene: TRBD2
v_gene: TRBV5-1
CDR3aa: CASSQSTSGTAGELFF
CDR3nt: TGCGCCAGCAGCCAATCTACTAGCGGAACCGCCGGGGAGCTGTTTTTT

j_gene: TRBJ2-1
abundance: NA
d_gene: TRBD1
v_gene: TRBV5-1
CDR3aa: CASSLETGGEQFF
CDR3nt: TGCGCCAGCAGCTTGGAGACAGGGGGTGAGCAGTTCTTC

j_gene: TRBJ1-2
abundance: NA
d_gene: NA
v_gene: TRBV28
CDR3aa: CASSGMGGGMGGAIYGYTF
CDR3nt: TGTGCCAGCAGCGGGATGGGAGGCGGGATGGGGGGTGCTATCTATGGCTACACCTTC

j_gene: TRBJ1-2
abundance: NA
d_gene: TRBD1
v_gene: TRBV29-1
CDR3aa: CSVAFGGGAGYTF
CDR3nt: TGCAGCGTCGCGTTTGGAGGGGGCGCCGGCTACACCTTC

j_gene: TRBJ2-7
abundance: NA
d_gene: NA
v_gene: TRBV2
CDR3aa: CASSIQGSYEQYF
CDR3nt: TGTGCCAGCTCCATACAGGGTTCCTACGAGCAGTACTTC

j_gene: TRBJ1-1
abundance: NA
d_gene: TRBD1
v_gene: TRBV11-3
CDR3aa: CASSPGGTGVTEAFF
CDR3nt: TGTGCCAGCAGCCCAGGGGGGACAGGGGTCACTGAAGCTTTCTTT

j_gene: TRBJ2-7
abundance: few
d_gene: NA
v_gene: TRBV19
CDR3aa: CASGAQSDEQYF
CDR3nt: TGTGCCAGTGGGGCCCAGTCCGACGAGCAGTACTTC

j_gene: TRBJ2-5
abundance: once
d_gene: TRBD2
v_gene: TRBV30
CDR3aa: CAWSPQGLAGGLVQYF
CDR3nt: TGTGCCTGGAGTCCCCAGGGACTAGCGGGAGGGCTTGTCCAGTACTTC

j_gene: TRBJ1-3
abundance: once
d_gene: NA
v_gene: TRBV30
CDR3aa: CAWSGGISGNTIYF
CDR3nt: TGTGCCTGGAGTGGAGGGATCTCTGGAAACACCATATATTTT

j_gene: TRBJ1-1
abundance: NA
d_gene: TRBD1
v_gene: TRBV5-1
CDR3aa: CASSLAGQGAPMTEAFF
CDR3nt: TGCGCCAGCAGCTTGGCGGGACAGGGGGCGCCTATGACTGAAGCTTTCTTT

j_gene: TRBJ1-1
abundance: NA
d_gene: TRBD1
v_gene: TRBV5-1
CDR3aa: CASSPLGGDRATEAFF
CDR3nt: TGCGCCAGCAGCCCGCTTGGGGGGGACAGGGCCACTGAAGCTTTCTTT

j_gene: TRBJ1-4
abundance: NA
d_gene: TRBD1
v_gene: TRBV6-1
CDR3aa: CASSEEDRRWEKLFF
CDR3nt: TGTGCCAGCAGTGAAGAGGACAGGCGGTGGGAAAAACTGTTTTTT